This passage covers 5 T cell receptor beta chains from one sample sequenced in a study of cytotoxic CD8 clonotypes in ibrutinib-treated CLL. The data were produced by immunoSEQ multiplex PCR, yet TCRdb's version contains in-frame clones alone and is incomplete. The sample lists 100,000 or so clones; roughly 57% were seen once. Sequences were derived from PBMCs, sampled after 24 months of ibrutinib treatment. The receptors originated from a human donor with chronic lymphocytic leukemia.

The chain links TRBV29-1 to TRBJ1-2; 7 bases fit TRBD1. Looked up from germline, CDR1 is SQVTM and CDR2 is ANQGSEA. This CDR3 has 14 residues. The ends lost 4 bases at V and 2 bases at J; junction bases unmatched: 7. The DNA for the CDR3 is TGCAGCGTTGCTAGGGGGCCGACCAACTATGGCTACACCTTC. Translation gives CSVARGPTNYGYTF.

This clone has a handful of counts. The rearrangement joins TRBV27 to TRBJ2-2, with D unresolved. V lost 6 bases and J lost 2, with 10 bases in between. The germline V gene encodes CDR1 MNHEY and CDR2 SMNVEV (reference sequence). The CDR3 sequence is 14 residues long. CDR3 loop: CASRNPGNTGELFF. The CDR3 DNA reads as TGTGCCAGCAGGAACCCCGGAAACACCGGGGAGCTGTTTTTT.

There are a few counts of this clone. The chain has TRBV9 and TRBJ1-2, with D unclear. The germline CDR1 and CDR2 sequences are SGDLS and YYNGEE. Trimming left V 0 bases short and J 0 bases short, with 12 bases between. The CDR3 runs to 16 residues. CDR3 amino acids: CASSVVGRISNYGYTF. The CDR3 nucleotides are TGTGCCAGCAGCGTAGTTGGCAGAATATCTAACTATGGCTACACCTTC. Together with reference TRBV9 and TRBJ1-2, the CDR3 gives the full variable domain: DSGVTQTPKHLITATGQRVTLRCSPRSGDLSVYWYQQSLDQGLQFLIQYYNGEERAKGNILERFSAQQFPDLHSELNLSSLELGDSALYFCASSVVGRISNYGYTFGSGTRLTVV.

The rearrangement uses TRBV5-1 and TRBJ2-7; D possibly corresponds to TRBD2 (6 bases). The germline CDR1 and CDR2 sequences are SGHRS and YFSETQ. The V end was cut by 0 bases, the J end by 6 bases, with 19 bases between. CDR3 length: 16 amino acids. CDR3 amino acids: CASSLVRGAGNGEQYF. The CDR3 nucleotides read TGCGCCAGCAGCTTGGTGCGGGGCGCGGGAAATGGCGAGCAGTACTTC.

This chain links TRBV19 with TRBJ1-4; D is perhaps TRBD1 (5 bases). CDR3 size: 13 residues. The V gene lost 7 bases and the J gene lost 6 bases, with 12 bases spanning the gap. Germline lookup yields CDR1 LNHDA and CDR2 SQIVND (reference sequence). This chain's CDR3 is CASNQGGDEKLFF. CDR3 in DNA: TGTGCCAGTAATCAGGGTGGAGATGAAAAACTGTTTTTT.